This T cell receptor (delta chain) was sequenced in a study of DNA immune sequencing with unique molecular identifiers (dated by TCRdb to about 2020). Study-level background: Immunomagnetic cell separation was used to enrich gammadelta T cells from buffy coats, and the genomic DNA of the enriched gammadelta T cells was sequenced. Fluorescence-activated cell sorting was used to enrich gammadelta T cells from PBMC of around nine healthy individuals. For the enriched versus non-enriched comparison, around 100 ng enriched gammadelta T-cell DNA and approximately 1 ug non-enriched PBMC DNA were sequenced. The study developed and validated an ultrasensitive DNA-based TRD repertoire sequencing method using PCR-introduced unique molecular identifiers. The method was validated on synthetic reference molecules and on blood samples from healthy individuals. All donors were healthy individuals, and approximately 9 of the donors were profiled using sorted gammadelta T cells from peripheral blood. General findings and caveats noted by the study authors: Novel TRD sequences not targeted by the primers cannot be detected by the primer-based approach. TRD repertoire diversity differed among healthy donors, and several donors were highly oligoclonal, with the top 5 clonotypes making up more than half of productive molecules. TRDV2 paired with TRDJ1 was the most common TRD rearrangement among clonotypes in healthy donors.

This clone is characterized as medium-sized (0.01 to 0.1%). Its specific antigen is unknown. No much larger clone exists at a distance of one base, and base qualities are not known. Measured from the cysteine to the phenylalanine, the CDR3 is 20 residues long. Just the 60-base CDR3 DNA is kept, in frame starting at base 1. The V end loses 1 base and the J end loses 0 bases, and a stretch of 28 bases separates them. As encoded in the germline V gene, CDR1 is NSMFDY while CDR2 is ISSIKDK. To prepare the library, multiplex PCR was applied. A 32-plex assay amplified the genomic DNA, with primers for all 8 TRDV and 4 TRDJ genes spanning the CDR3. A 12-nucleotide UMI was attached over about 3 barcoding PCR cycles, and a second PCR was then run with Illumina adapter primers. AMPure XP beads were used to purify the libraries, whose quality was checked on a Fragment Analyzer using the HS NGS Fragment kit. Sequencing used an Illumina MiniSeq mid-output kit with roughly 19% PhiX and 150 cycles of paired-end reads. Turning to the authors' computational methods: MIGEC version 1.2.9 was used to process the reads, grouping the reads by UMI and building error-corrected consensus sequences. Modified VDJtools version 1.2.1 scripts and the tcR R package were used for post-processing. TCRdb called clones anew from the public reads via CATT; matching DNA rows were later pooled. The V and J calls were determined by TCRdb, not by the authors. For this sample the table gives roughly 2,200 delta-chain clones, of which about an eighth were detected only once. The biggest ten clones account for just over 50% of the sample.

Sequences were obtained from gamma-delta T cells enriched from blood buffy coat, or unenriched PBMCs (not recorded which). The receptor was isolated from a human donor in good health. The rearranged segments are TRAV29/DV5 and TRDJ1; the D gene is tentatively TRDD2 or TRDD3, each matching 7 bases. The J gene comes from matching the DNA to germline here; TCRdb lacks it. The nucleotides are TGTGCAGCAAGCCCACCTTCCTTAGTACTGGGGTCGGTATACACCGATAAACTCATCTTT. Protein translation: CAASPPSLVLGSVYTDKLIF. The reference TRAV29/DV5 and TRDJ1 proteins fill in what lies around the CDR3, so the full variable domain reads DQQVKQNSPSLSVQEGRISILNCDYTNSMFDYFLWYKKYPAEGPTFLISISSIKDKNEDGRFTVFLNKSAKHLSLHIVPSQPGDSAVYFCAASPPSLVLGSVYTDKLIFGKGTRVTVEP.